This T cell receptor (beta chain) stems from a study of beta chain features in type 1 diabetes. V lost 3 bases and J 0 bases, leaving 5 bases between the germline ends. Germline-derived CDR1 and CDR2 are SGHTA and FQGTGA. The CDR3 extends over 14 amino acids. Of the isolated RNA, all was reverse transcribed, and so the sequenced material was expressed TCRB transcripts. Profiling relied on immunoSEQ multiplex PCR, and the TCRdb table lists in-frame clones only, not all of them. Of a few hundred thousand clones in the sample, 30% were seen once. Sequenced: naive CD4+ T cells from blood. The chain couples TRBV7-3 to TRBJ2-2; the D gene is possibly TRBD2 (5 bases). The sequence was obtained from a man in his late teens or twenties in good health. CDR3: CASSLGANTGELFF. The CDR3 DNA reads as TGTGCCAGCAGCTTGGGAGCGAACACCGGGGAGCTGTTTTTT.